This T cell receptor beta chain was sequenced during a study of blood T cell repertoires in COVID-19. Study in general: Donors in the United States, Italy and Spain gave samples during acute or convalescent COVID-19. Sample material is recorded as cDNA or gDNA derived from T cells, B-cell-depleted T cells, or PBMCs.

Original processing methods: Reference gene primer amplification in the assay estimated nucleated cell counts. The protocol was immunoSEQ multiplex PCR, while the TCRdb copy is restricted to in-frame clones and leaves out a portion. D and trimming come from the DNA, and the V and J calls and clone size come from that table. This table has under 400,000 clones, around 90% appearing once. Germline V CDR1 and CDR2: SEHNR, FQNEAQ (reference sequence). Trimming stripped 4 bases from V and 1 base from J, with 19 bases between. CDR3 length: 18 amino acids. This sequence was found in a man younger than 35 with active or convalescent COVID-19. Sequenced: peripheral blood. The chain carries TRBV7-9 and TRBJ2-2, with D perhaps TRBD2 (7 bases). CDR3 region: CASSSPFGRGRNTGELFF. The CDR3 coding sequence is TGTGCCAGCAGCTCCCCCTTTGGGCGGGGGCGGAACACCGGGGAGCTGTTTTTT. Based on the CDR3 plus reference TRBV7-9 and TRBJ2-2, the full variable domain is DTGVSQNPRHKITKRGQNVTFRCDPISEHNRLYWYRQTLGQGPEFLTYFQNEAQLEKSRLLSDRFSAERPKGSFSTLEIQRTEQGDSAMYLCASSSPFGRGRNTGELFFGEGSRLTVL.